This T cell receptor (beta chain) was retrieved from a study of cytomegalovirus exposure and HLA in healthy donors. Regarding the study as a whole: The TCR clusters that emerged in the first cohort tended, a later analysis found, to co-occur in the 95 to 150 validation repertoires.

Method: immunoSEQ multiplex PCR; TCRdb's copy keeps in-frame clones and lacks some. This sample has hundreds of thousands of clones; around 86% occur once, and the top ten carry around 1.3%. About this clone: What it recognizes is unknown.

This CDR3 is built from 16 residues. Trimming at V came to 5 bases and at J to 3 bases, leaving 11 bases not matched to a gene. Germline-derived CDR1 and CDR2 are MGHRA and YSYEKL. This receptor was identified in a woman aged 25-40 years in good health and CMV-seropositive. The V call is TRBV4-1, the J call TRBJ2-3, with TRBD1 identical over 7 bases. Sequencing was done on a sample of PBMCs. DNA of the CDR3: TGCGCCAGCAGCTTACCACAGGGGAAAAAAACAGATACGCAGTATTTT. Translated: CASSLPQGKKTDTQYF.